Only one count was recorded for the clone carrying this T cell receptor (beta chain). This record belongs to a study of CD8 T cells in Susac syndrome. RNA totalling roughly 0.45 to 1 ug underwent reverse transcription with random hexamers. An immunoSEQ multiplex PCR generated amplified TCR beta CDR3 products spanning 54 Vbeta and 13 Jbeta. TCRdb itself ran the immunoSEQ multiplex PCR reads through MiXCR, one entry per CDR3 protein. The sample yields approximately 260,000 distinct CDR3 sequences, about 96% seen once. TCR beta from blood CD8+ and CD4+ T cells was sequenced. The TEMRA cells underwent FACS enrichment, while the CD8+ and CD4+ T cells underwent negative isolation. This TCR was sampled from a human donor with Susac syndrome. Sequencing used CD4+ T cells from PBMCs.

The chain's CDR3 is CSARLLRAGTQYF. CDR3 in DNA: TGCAGTGCTAGATTGTTGAGGGCTGGGACCCAGTACTTC. The V call is TRBV20-1, the J call TRBJ2-5; a weak D match, TRBD2 (5 bases). CDR3 length: 13 residues. From germline, CDR1 is DFQATT and CDR2 SNEGSKA (reference sequence). Trimming shortened V by 2 bases and J by 7 bases, and 14 bases separated the two germline ends.